Listed below are T cell receptor beta chains from one sample, sequenced in a study of blood T cell repertoires in COVID-19. TCRdb keeps only in-frame clones here, not all; method: immunoSEQ multiplex PCR. This repertoire shows around 130,000 clones, under 90% found once; its top ten account for 4% to 5.5%. Sequencing input: peripheral blood. These receptors were taken from a woman aged 70-85 years with acute or convalescent COVID-19. Both conserved end residues are part of each CDR3. The D gene is left open where the match is weak. The size of a clone is reported for some rows only, either as once, few or many, or as a class for expanded clones.

V	J	D	size	CDR3	DNA
TRBV4-2	TRBJ1-2	NA	NA	CASSQGEGGDYGYTF	TGTGCCAGCAGCCAAGGAGAGGGAGGGGACTATGGCTACACCTTC
TRBV11-3	TRBJ1-1	NA	once	CASRGPGGPEAFF	TGTGCCAGCAGAGGACCCGGAGGCCCTGAAGCTTTCTTT
TRBV13	TRBJ2-7	NA	few	CASSTRQVNYEQYF	TGTGCCAGCAGCACCCGACAGGTCAACTACGAGCAGTACTTC
TRBV2	TRBJ1-2	TRBD1	NA	CASSTGTGNYGYTF	TGTGCCAGCAGTACCGGGACAGGGAACTATGGCTACACCTTC
TRBV7-2	TRBJ2-3	TRBD2	NA	CASSSVAGGPWDTQYF	TGTGCCAGCAGCTCCGTAGCGGGGGGGCCCTGGGATACGCAGTATTTT
TRBV7-8	TRBJ1-1	NA	few	CASSYHSTEAFF	TGTGCCAGCAGCTACCACAGCACTGAAGCTTTCTTT
TRBV27	TRBJ2-3	TRBD2	NA	CASSLSEAGDPTDTQYF	TGTGCCAGCAGTTTATCGGAGGCGGGGGACCCCACAGATACGCAGTATTTT
TRBV3-1/TRBV3-2	TRBJ2-2	TRBD1	NA	CASSHYAGQGAGELFF	TGTGCCAGCAGCCATTACGCGGGACAGGGGGCCGGGGAGCTGTTTTTT
TRBV29-1	TRBJ1-1	TRBD1	NA	CSVDRAGHTEAFF	TGCAGCGTCGACAGGGCAGGGCACACTGAAGCTTTCTTT
TRBV7-9	TRBJ2-1	TRBD2	NA	CASSLTSGGAGDEQFF	TGTGCCAGCAGCCTGACTAGCGGGGGGGCCGGAGATGAGCAGTTCTTC
TRBV6-2/TRBV6-3	TRBJ2-3	TRBD2	NA	CASSREGTSGGYRADTQYF	TGTGCCAGCAGCCGAGAGGGGACTAGCGGGGGCTATAGGGCAGATACGCAGTATTTT
TRBV5-1	TRBJ1-1	NA	NA	CASSDRPGTEAFF	TGCGCCAGCAGCGATCGTCCGGGCACTGAAGCTTTCTTT
TRBV5-1	TRBJ2-5	TRBD1	NA	CASSLTQGGQETQYF	TGCGCCAGCAGCTTGACACAGGGGGGCCAAGAGACCCAGTACTTC
TRBV30	TRBJ1-2	NA	NA	CAWSRIGRGDDGYTF	TGTGCCTGGAGTCGCATCGGCAGGGGAGATGACGGCTACACCTTC
TRBV7-6	TRBJ2-1	TRBD1	NA	CASSLWGQGAGEQFF	TGTGCCAGCAGCTTATGGGGACAGGGGGCAGGTGAGCAGTTCTTC
TRBV4-3	TRBJ1-2	NA	few	CASSQDRSGYTF	TGCGCCAGCAGCCAAGACAGGTCGGGCTACACCTTC
TRBV14	TRBJ1-2	TRBD1	NA	CASSPMDRATDGYTF	TGTGCCAGCAGCCCCATGGACAGGGCCACGGATGGCTACACCTTC
TRBV2	TRBJ2-2	TRBD1	NA	CASRGTGGLGELFF	TGTGCCAGCAGGGGGACAGGGGGTCTCGGGGAGCTGTTTTTT
TRBV7-9	TRBJ1-3	NA	NA	CASSLLSGLTGNTIYF	TGTGCCAGCAGCTTATTATCAGGTCTAACTGGAAACACCATATATTTT
TRBV7-2	TRBJ2-6	TRBD1	NA	CASSLNIGQGYSGANVLTF	TGTGCCAGCAGCTTAAATATCGGACAGGGATACTCTGGGGCCAACGTCCTGACTTTC
TRBV10-3	TRBJ2-1	NA	NA	CAISDSGTHPNEQFF	TGTGCCATCAGTGACTCGGGGACTCACCCCAATGAGCAGTTCTTC
TRBV6-1	TRBJ2-1	TRBD2	once	CASSEVGTRRNEQFF	TGTGCCAGCAGTGAAGTGGGGACTAGAAGGAATGAGCAGTTCTTC
TRBV2	TRBJ2-3	TRBD2	once	CATSRGGVLDTQYF	TGTGCCACCTCTCGCGGGGGTGTTTTAGATACGCAGTATTTT
TRBV7-9	TRBJ1-4	TRBD1	NA	CASSKQQGEKLFF	TGTGCCAGCAGCAAACAACAGGGGGAAAAACTGTTTTTT
TRBV10-3	TRBJ2-1	TRBD2	NA	CAITSGLPNEQFF	TGTGCCATTACTAGCGGCCTCCCCAATGAGCAGTTCTTC
TRBV10-3	TRBJ1-1	TRBD1	NA	CAISGDRGVTEAFF	TGTGCCATCAGTGGGGACAGGGGCGTCACTGAAGCTTTCTTT
TRBV5-5	TRBJ1-2	TRBD1	NA	CASSAQGAGGYTF	TGTGCCAGCAGCGCACAGGGGGCTGGGGGCTACACCTTC
TRBV19	TRBJ1-1	NA	NA	CASSIGQPSQAFF	TGTGCCAGTAGTATAGGACAGCCATCACAGGCTTTCTTT
TRBV19	TRBJ2-4	TRBD1	NA	CASAYTSGTGGVRNIQYF	TGTGCCAGCGCCTACACCTCCGGGACAGGGGGCGTCAGGAACATTCAGTACTTC